The 2 T cell receptor beta chains in this list originate from one sample, sequenced in a study of shared clonotypes between healthy human individuals. Profiling relied on immunoSEQ multiplex PCR, and the TCRdb table lists in-frame clones only, not all of them. The sample consists of about 1.1 million clones, 60% to 85% of them appearing once. The specimen sequenced was memory CD4+ T cells from PBMCs. The subset was: CD45RA-negative fraction. These receptors came from a man between 18 and 29 years old in good health. Some clones in this sample may be carry-over from other donors' samples.

The table lists this clone with a few counts. The V and J genes are TRBV5-1 and TRBJ1-1; tentatively, D is TRBD1 (5 bases). This CDR3 region has 14 residues. The germline CDR1 and CDR2 sequences are SGHRS and YFSETQ. Trimming stripped 7 bases from V and 4 bases from J, with 17 bases between. Written as DNA, the CDR3 is TGCGCCAGCCAACCTCGATGGAGGGGCACTGAAGCTTTCTTT. Protein product: CASQPRWRGTEAFF. The variable domain in full, completed from reference TRBV5-1 and TRBJ1-1, reads KAGVTQTPRYLIKTRGQQVTLSCSPISGHRSVSWYQQTPGQGLQFLFEYFSETQRNKGNFPGRFSGRQFSNSRSEMNVSTLELGDSALYLCASQPRWRGTEAFFGQGTRLTVV.

The chain uses TRBV5-1 and TRBJ1-2; 9 bases are shared with TRBD1. Germline V CDR1 and CDR2: SGHRS, YFSETQ. This CDR3 has 15 amino acids. Trimming at V came to 3 bases and at J to 4 bases, leaving 7 bases not matched to a gene. CDR3 sequence (DNA): TGCGCCAGCAGCTCGGGGACAGGGTTCGCCTATGGCTACACCTTC. Its protein is CASSSGTGFAYGYTF.